These 20 T cell receptor beta chains originate from one sample sequenced in a study of T cell changes during pregnancy in multiple sclerosis. TCRdb keeps only in-frame clones here, not all; method: immunoSEQ multiplex PCR. This table has about 64,000 clones, 90% appearing once. Specimen: peripheral blood, collected in the second trimester of pregnancy. These receptors were obtained from a female donor in good health, enrolled as a control in a pregnancy study.

This clone appeared a single time. This chain connects TRBV7-8 to TRBJ1-2, with 7 bases lining up with TRBD1. Germline values: CDR1 SGHVS, CDR2 FQNEAQ. The CDR3 sequence is 16 residues long. The ends lost 5 bases at V and 5 bases at J; junction bases unmatched: 14. For the CDR3, the DNA is TGTGCCAGCAGCCCGAACGGTGGACAGGCCCCATATGGCTACACCTTC. Amino acid sequence: CASSPNGGQAPYGYTF. The full variable domain, rest sourced from reference TRBV7-8 and TRBJ1-2, is GAGVSQSPRYKVAKRGQDVALRCDPISGHVSLFWYQQALGQGPEFLTYFQNEAQLDKSGLPSDRFFAERPEGSVSTLKIQRTQQEDSAVYLCASSPNGGQAPYGYTFGSGTRLTVV.

The J gene is TRBJ2-1, the V gene TRBV6-1; the D gene is possibly TRBD2 (6 bases). Germline lookup yields CDR1 MNHNS and CDR2 SASEGT. The CDR3 loop spans 15 amino acids. The V end was cut by 2 bases, the J end by 2 bases, with 10 bases between. CDR3 residues: CASSEYPGAYNEQFF. In DNA form, the CDR3 reads TGTGCCAGCAGTGAATATCCGGGGGCCTACAATGAGCAGTTCTTC.

This clone was observed a single time. The chain employs TRBV5-4 and TRBJ2-3, with TRBD2 matching 13 bases. Germline lookup yields CDR1 SGHNT and CDR2 YYREEE (reference sequence). The V segment lost 0 bases and the J segment 2 bases; nucleotides outside the gene matches: 3. This CDR3 has 17 amino acids. The CDR3 nucleotides read TGTGCCAGCAGCTTGGGGACTAGCGGGGGAACCACAGATACGCAGTATTTT. It is translated as CASSLGTSGGTTDTQYF.

The chain links TRBV5-4 to TRBJ1-1; D is uncertain. This CDR3 has 13 residues. V lost 5 bases and J 1 base, leaving 9 bases between the germline ends. Germline V CDR1 and CDR2: SGHNT, YYREEE (reference sequence). CDR3 sequence reads: CASSWTENTEAFF. CDR3 nucleotide sequence: TGTGCCAGCAGTTGGACTGAGAACACTGAAGCTTTCTTT.

CDR3 bases: TGTGCCAGCAGTTACTCGGGGAGGAGCCCCACTGAAGCTTTCTTT. Translated, it gives CASSYSGRSPTEAFF. The rearrangement uses TRBV6-5 and TRBJ1-1, with unresolved D. The CDR3 loop spans 15 amino acids. The ends were cut back, 0 bases at V and 4 bases at J, with 12 bases in the middle. Germline V gene data show CDR1 as MNHEY and CDR2 as SVGAGI.

This clone was seen a single time. V is TRBV5-4 and J is TRBJ2-5, with D hard to call. Trimming removed 1 base from V and 2 bases from J, with 6 bases in between. The CDR3 length is 13 residues. CDR1 SGHNT and CDR2 YYREEE come from the germline V gene (reference sequence). The CDR3 DNA follows: TGTGCCAGCAGCTTGAGCGTACAAGAGACCCAGTACTTC. Translating gives CASSLSVQETQYF.

V gene TRBV15 combines with J gene TRBJ1-1; D possibly corresponds to TRBD1 (5 bases). The germline V and J ends were trimmed by 9 bases and 7 bases, with 21 bases remaining between them. The CDR3 is 14 amino acids. CDR1 and CDR2 (germline): LNHNV, YYDKDF (reference sequence). The CDR3, as DNA: TGTGCCACGTCTAAGCGGGACGTGAGAGGTGAAGCTTTCTTT. Protein product: CATSKRDVRGEAFF.

The genes are TRBV9 and TRBJ2-7; TRBD1 matches at 7 bases. J was trimmed by 6 bases and V by 0 bases; bases with no gene match: 6. The CDR3 covers 14 residues. CDR1 and CDR2 from the germline V gene are SGDLS and YYNGEE. Here the CDR3 reads CASSVGGGRGEQYF. CDR3 bases: TGTGCCAGCAGCGTAGGAGGGGGCCGGGGCGAGCAGTACTTC.

The rearrangement joins TRBV10-3 to TRBJ2-7, with D tentatively TRBD2 (6 bases). The CDR3 consists of 14 residues. Germline-derived CDR1 and CDR2 are ENHRY and SYGVKD. V shed 6 bases and J shed 3 bases, with 15 bases lying between them. The CDR3 sequence: CAIRASGEHYEQYF. Written as DNA, the CDR3 is TGTGCCATCAGAGCATCGGGAGAGCACTACGAGCAGTACTTC.

The chain recombines TRBV28 with TRBJ1-5, with TRBD1 matching 7 bases. The junction had 10 bases not matched to a gene; V was cut back by 10 bases and J by 4 bases. This CDR3 has 14 amino acids. The germline V gene has CDR1 MDHEN and CDR2 SYDVKM. In DNA, the CDR3 is TGTGCCACCCAGACAGGGTTGGGGAATCAGCCCCAGCATTTT. Protein: CATQTGLGNQPQHF.

The rearrangement joins TRBV7-3 to TRBJ2-5; 9 positions agree with TRBD2. From germline, CDR1 is SGHTA and CDR2 FQGTGA. The trim removed 3 bases at V and 4 bases at J, leaving 3 bases unmatched. The CDR3 has 14 amino acids. CDR3 coding DNA: TGTGCCAGCAGCTTGGGACTAGCTGGAGAGACCCAGTACTTC. Protein: CASSLGLAGETQYF.

The chain recombines TRBV4-1 with TRBJ1-1, with D maybe TRBD1 (5 bases). V was shortened by 5 bases and J by 0 bases, with 10 bases between the two germline ends. The germline V gene has CDR1 MGHRA and CDR2 YSYEKL. The CDR3 length is 14 residues. The CDR3 reads CASSIRALNTEAFF. CDR3 nucleotides: TGCGCCAGCAGCATCAGGGCCCTGAACACTGAAGCTTTCTTT.

This chain links TRBV6-5 with TRBJ2-7; a weak D match, TRBD1 (5 bases). The CDR3 has 14 residues. Germline V lookup: CDR1 MNHEY, CDR2 SVGAGI. Trimming cost V 0 bases and J 1 base, with 7 bases left between them. CDR3 DNA sequence: TGTGCCAGCAGTTACTCGGGGCCATCCTACGAGCAGTACTTC. Encoded protein: CASSYSGPSYEQYF.

The chain is built from TRBV11-3 and TRBJ2-5; possibly TRBD1 for D (6 bases). This CDR3 region has 14 residues. Trimming removed 5 bases from V and 3 bases from J, with 13 bases in between. The germline V gene encodes CDR1 SGHNT and CDR2 YENEEA. The CDR3 loop is CASSENRAEETQYF. The CDR3 DNA reads as TGTGCCAGCAGCGAAAACAGGGCTGAAGAGACCCAGTACTTC.

This rearrangement joins TRBV6-6 to TRBJ1-2; 8 bases are shared with TRBD1. The CDR3 is 14 amino acids. The germline V gene encodes CDR1 MNHNY and CDR2 SVGAGI (reference sequence). V shed 2 bases and J 2 bases; nucleotides not matched to a gene: 1. In nucleotides, the CDR3 is TGTGCCAGCAGTTACCAGGGGGCCAACTATGGCTACACCTTC. Encoded protein: CASSYQGANYGYTF.

The J gene is TRBJ1-3, the V gene TRBV18; D is undetermined. The CDR3 length is 16 residues. The germline V gene has CDR1 KGHSH and CDR2 LQKENI. Trimming left V 2 bases short and J 4 bases short, with 15 bases between. The CDR3 sequence: CASSPVTERSGNTIYF. Here the CDR3 DNA reads TGTGCCAGCTCACCAGTGACGGAGAGGTCAGGAAACACCATATATTTT.

The rearrangement uses TRBV10-3 and TRBJ2-2, with 9 bases aligning to TRBD1. Germline values: CDR1 ENHRY, CDR2 SYGVKD. The CDR3 has 18 amino acids. The junction had 9 bases not matched to a gene; V was cut back by 3 bases and J by 1 base. Here the CDR3 DNA reads TGTGCCATCAGTGAAATATTGTCGGGACAGGGGAACACCGGGGAGCTGTTTTTT. Its translation is CAISEILSGQGNTGELFF.

This chain uses TRBV19 with TRBJ1-1; D is perhaps TRBD1 (5 bases). CDR3 length: 14 residues. CDR1 and CDR2 from the germline V gene are LNHDA and SQIVND (reference sequence). Trimming left V 5 bases short and J 5 bases short, with 15 bases between. CDR3 residues: CASSASTALTEAFF. CDR3 sequence (DNA): TGTGCCAGTAGTGCCTCGACAGCGCTTACTGAAGCTTTCTTT.

V gene TRBV29-1 combines with J gene TRBJ2-1; D gene uncertain. The CDR3 is 15 amino acids. CDR1 and CDR2 from the germline V gene are SQVTM and ANQGSEA. Between the trimmed V and J ends, which lost 6 bases and 0 bases, there was a span of 15 bases. As DNA, the CDR3 is TGCAGCGTCCCTTCCGGGTCGAGCTCCTACAATGAGCAGTTCTTC. Protein product: CSVPSGSSSYNEQFF.

The rearrangement links TRBV7-2 to TRBJ2-2; the D gene is possibly TRBD1 (6 bases). This CDR3 has 14 amino acids. Trimming removed 3 bases from V and 3 bases from J, with 8 bases in between. The germline gives CDR1 SGHTA, CDR2 FQGNSA. In DNA form, the CDR3 reads TGTGCCAGCAGCTTGGGACATTACACCGGGGAGCTGTTTTTT. Amino acid sequence: CASSLGHYTGELFF.